A single sample gave rise to the 18 T cell receptor beta chains below, sequenced in a study of blood T cell repertoires in COVID-19 (TCRdb year 2020). Library preparation was by the immunoSEQ multiplex PCR assay. The table comes from immuneACCESS by way of TCRdb, which keeps in-frame sequences with V and J called. Part of the clones is missing from these tables; in studies checked, under half for an unresolved V gene and the rest for unknown reasons. Present in this sample are 20,000 to 25,000 clones, around 90% of which were seen just once. The ten largest clones capture 6% of the sample. Sequencing was carried out using peripheral blood. The receptors stem from a human donor in a cohort sampled during active COVID-19.

This rearrangement joins TRBV19 to TRBJ2-1; perhaps TRBD2 as D (6 bases). V gave up 7 bases and J gave up 0 bases, with 13 bases separating them. The germline gives CDR1 LNHDA, CDR2 SQIVND (reference sequence). The CDR3 spans 15 residues. CDR3 sequence reads: CASTTRGNSYNEQFF. In DNA form, the CDR3 reads TGTGCCAGTACCACACGGGGGAACTCCTACAATGAGCAGTTCTTC.

The chain has TRBV9 and TRBJ2-5; D uncertain. This CDR3 has 15 residues. The germline gives CDR1 SGDLS, CDR2 YYNGEE. The ends were cut back, 5 bases at V and 2 bases at J, with 16 bases in the middle. Written as DNA, the CDR3 is TGTGCCAGCAGTTCTTCCCCTAGACCTCAAGAGACCCAGTACTTC. This encodes CASSSSPRPQETQYF.

J is TRBJ2-5 and V is TRBV5-4; 8 positions match TRBD1. The CDR3 has 16 amino acids. Germline V gives CDR1 SGHNT, CDR2 YYREEE (reference sequence). J was trimmed by 1 base and V by 4 bases; bases with no gene match: 9. As DNA, the CDR3 is TGTGCCAGCAGCGCAAGGACAGGGTCGCGCCAAGAGACCCAGTACTTC. Protein: CASSARTGSRQETQYF.

V usage is TRBV28 and J usage is TRBJ1-2, with 7 bases identical to TRBD1. The CDR3 loop spans 14 amino acids. Germline CDR1 and CDR2: MDHEN and SYDVKM. Germline trimming cut 7 bases from V and 7 bases from J; bases unmatched to any gene: 12. The CDR3 reads CASKIGTDFSGYTF. CDR3 coding DNA: TGTGCCAGCAAAATCGGGACAGACTTCTCTGGCTACACCTTC.

The V gene is TRBV5-1, the J gene TRBJ1-1; D unresolved. Germline CDR1 is SGHRS and CDR2 is YFSETQ. The CDR3 loop spans 13 amino acids. Trimming shortened V by 5 bases and J by 0 bases, and 8 bases separated the two germline ends. Written as DNA, the CDR3 is TGCGCCAGCAGTAACGACATGAACACTGAAGCTTTCTTT. It specifies CASSNDMNTEAFF.

The rearrangement joins TRBV7-2 to TRBJ1-6; D call uncertain. CDR1 and CDR2 (germline): SGHTA, FQGNSA. V was pared by 1 base and J by 7 bases, with 17 bases between. CDR3 size: 17 residues. The CDR3 DNA is TGTGCCAGCAGCTTAGGTTTGAGATCAGAACTAAATTCACCCCTCCACTTT. Translating it yields CASSLGLRSELNSPLHF.

The CDR3 here is CASSVNGGNYGYTF. CDR3 sequence (DNA): TGTGCCAGCAGCGTAAATGGAGGGAACTATGGCTACACCTTC. V gene TRBV9 combines with J gene TRBJ1-2; D not resolved. Per the germline V gene, CDR1 is SGDLS and CDR2 is YYNGEE. The CDR3 length is 14 residues. V was trimmed by 1 base and J by 2 bases, leaving 9 bases between them. The full variable domain, in which reference TRBV9 and TRBJ1-2 provide the parts outside the CDR3, is DSGVTQTPKHLITATGQRVTLRCSPRSGDLSVYWYQQSLDQGLQFLIQYYNGEERAKGNILERFSAQQFPDLHSELNLSSLELGDSALYFCASSVNGGNYGYTFGSGTRLTVV.

The CDR3 coding sequence is TGTGCCAGCAGCTTAAGGGGGGGGCCCAGCACAGATACGCAGTATTTT. This translates into CASSLRGGPSTDTQYF. This chain links TRBV7-8 with TRBJ2-3; maybe TRBD2 (7 bases). Looked up from germline, CDR1 is SGHVS and CDR2 is FQNEAQ. The CDR3 totals 16 residues. Trimming shortened V by 2 bases and J by 0 bases, and 12 bases separated the two germline ends.

The V call is TRBV19, the J call TRBJ2-2; 8 nucleotides match TRBD1. Germline CDR1 reads LNHDA; CDR2 reads SQIVND (reference sequence). The CDR3 has 17 residues. V trimming: 3 bases; J trimming: 5 bases; junction bases outside the gene matches: 11. The CDR3 sequence: CASSMLAGQGQTGELFF. In DNA form, the CDR3 reads TGTGCCAGTAGTATGCTGGCAGGACAGGGACAAACCGGGGAGCTGTTTTTT. Full variable domain (missing parts from reference TRBV19 and TRBJ2-2): DGGITQSPKYLFRKEGQNVTLSCEQNLNHDAMYWYRQDPGQGLRLIYYSQIVNDFQKGDIAEGYSVSREKKESFPLTVTSAQKNPTAFYLCASSMLAGQGQTGELFFGEGSRLTVL.

The gene calls are TRBV24-1 and TRBJ2-1; D is perhaps TRBD2 (5 bases). Looked up from germline, CDR1 is KGHDR and CDR2 is SFDVKD. Trimming stripped 5 bases from V and 3 bases from J, with 7 bases between. The CDR3 runs to 13 residues. The CDR3 sequence is CATSVGNYNEQFF. CDR3 DNA: TGTGCCACCAGTGTCGGGAACTACAATGAGCAGTTCTTC.

This clone was observed once. V usage is TRBV6-8 and J usage is TRBJ1-3, with 9 bases aligning to TRBD1. V was clipped by 9 bases and J by 6 bases; unmatched bases: 12. There are 15 residues in the CDR3. Per germline, CDR1 MNHGY and CDR2 SAAAGT. The CDR3 sequence is CARTGTGSVLNTIYF. The CDR3 DNA reads TGTGCCAGGACCGGGACAGGGAGCGTATTAAACACCATATATTTT.

The rearrangement links TRBV12-3 or TRBV12-4 to TRBJ2-1; tentative D call: TRBD2 (6 bases). The ends were cut back, 8 bases at V and 6 bases at J, with 8 bases in the middle. The CDR3 consists of 11 residues. CDR3 region: CASGRPNEQFF. CDR3 coding DNA: TGTGCCAGCGGGAGGCCCAATGAGCAGTTCTTC.

The J gene is TRBJ1-2, the V gene TRBV29-1; D is unclear. Deletions cut 0 bases from V and 7 bases from J, with 9 bases between. This CDR3 comprises 12 residues. Germline lookup yields CDR1 SQVTM and CDR2 ANQGSEA. The CDR3 is CSVEESVAGYTF. In DNA form, the CDR3 reads TGCAGCGTTGAAGAATCCGTGGCTGGCTACACCTTC.

The chain couples TRBV7-8 to TRBJ2-7, with a possible D match to TRBD2 (5 bases). Per the germline V gene, CDR1 is SGHVS and CDR2 is FQNEAQ. V lost 0 bases and J lost 6, with 18 bases in between. The CDR3 consists of 16 residues. CDR3 sequence (DNA): TGTGCCAGCAGCTTAGCGTTGGGAGAAATATCGCGCGAGCAGTACTTC. Its protein product is CASSLALGEISREQYF.

V and J are TRBV11-3 and TRBJ2-1; maybe TRBD1 (6 bases). V lost 3 bases and J 4 bases, leaving 10 bases between the germline ends. CDR1 is SGHNT and CDR2 is YENEEA in the germline V gene. The CDR3 contains 14 residues. The CDR3 loop reads CASSFGTTYNEQFF. The CDR3 nucleotides are TGTGCCAGCAGCTTCGGGACAACGTACAATGAGCAGTTCTTC.

This clone appeared a single time. J is TRBJ2-1 and V is TRBV28; 10 positions match TRBD1. This CDR3 has 15 amino acids. With V trimmed by 6 bases and J by 5 bases, 7 bases remained unmatched. CDR1 and CDR2 (germline): MDHEN, SYDVKM. The CDR3 bases are TGTGCCAGCAGCGGGGGGACAGGGGAGCACAATGAGCAGTTCTTC. Amino acid sequence: CASSGGTGEHNEQFF.

The chain employs TRBV4-1 and TRBJ2-1, with D tentatively TRBD2 (5 bases). This CDR3 has 17 amino acids. The germline gives CDR1 MGHRA, CDR2 YSYEKL. V lost 4 bases and J 3 bases, leaving 19 bases between the germline ends. The CDR3 here is CASSPIMDFVGYNEQFF. CDR3 coding DNA: TGCGCCAGCAGCCCGATAATGGACTTTGTGGGCTACAATGAGCAGTTCTTC.

The CDR3 DNA is TGTGCCAGCAGTGAATCCCTAGCGGGAGGACGCCCAGATACGCAGTATTTT. Amino acid sequence: CASSESLAGGRPDTQYF. The chain carries TRBV2 and TRBJ2-3, with 11 positions matching TRBD2. This CDR3 is built from 17 residues. V lost 2 bases to trimming and J lost 4 bases; unmatched junction nucleotides: 8. The V gene's germline CDR1 is SNHLY and CDR2 FYNNEI.